The 28 T cell receptor beta chains presented below share a single source sample, sequenced in a study of shared clonotypes between healthy human individuals (dated by TCRdb to the early 2020s). Library creation used the immunoSEQ multiplex PCR assay. Entries here come from immuneACCESS through TCRdb and include only in-frame sequences with V and J called. Some clones fail to appear in such tables; in the studies checked, an unresolved V gene covers under half of the shortfall, and the cause of the remainder is unknown. The sample has 2 million to 3 million clones on record, 93% of them singletons. The ten largest clones take up about 0.34% of the sample. Sequenced sample: naive CD4+ T cells from PBMCs. This specimen's cell subset or site label, interpreted: CD45RA+ positively selected. These receptors all come from a young man in good health. Some clones in this sample may be carry-over from other donors' samples.

The gene calls are TRBV2 and TRBJ2-1, with 9 bases identical to TRBD2. This CDR3 comprises 16 residues. The junction had 4 bases not matched to a gene; V was cut back by 3 bases and J by 1 base. Looked up from germline, CDR1 is SNHLY and CDR2 is FYNNEI. CDR3 DNA sequence: TGTGCCAGCAGTGATGCCAGCGGGAGGTCCTACAATGAGCAGTTCTTC. Residues: CASSDASGRSYNEQFF.

As regards this clone: Other DNA sequences of this sample code for an identical CDR3. This sequence joins TRBV30 and TRBJ1-2; D call uncertain. Germline CDR1 GTSNPN, CDR2 SVGIG (reference sequence). CDR3 length: 13 residues. Trimming removed 1 base at V and 2 bases at J, with 8 bases between. The CDR3, as DNA: TGTGCCTGGAGTGGCGGACCCAACTATGGCTACACCTTC. This translates into CAWSGGPNYGYTF. Drawing the rest from reference TRBV30 and TRBJ1-2, the complete variable domain is SQTIHQWPATLVQPVGSPLSLECTVEGTSNPNLYWYRQAAGRGLQLLFYSVGIGQISSEVPQNLSASRPQDRQFILSSKKLLLSDSGFYLCAWSGGPNYGYTFGSGTRLTVV.

The chain is built from TRBV5-5 and TRBJ2-3, with TRBD2 identical over 13 bases. Trimming removed 4 bases from V and 5 bases from J; junction bases left unmatched: 7. The CDR3 runs to 16 residues. From germline, CDR1 is SGHKS and CDR2 YYEKEE (reference sequence). CDR3 coding DNA: TGTGCCAGCAGCCTCGGACTAGCGGGAGTGATAGATACGCAGTATTTT. This codes for CASSLGLAGVIDTQYF.

The chain is built from TRBV5-1 and TRBJ2-1, with 8 bases matching TRBD2. The V segment lost 5 bases and the J segment 0 bases; nucleotides outside the gene matches: 10. The CDR3 totals 17 residues. The V gene's germline CDR1 is SGHRS and CDR2 YFSETQ. The CDR3 region has the DNA TGCGCCAGCAGTCTCGGACTAGCCATCTCCTCCTACAATGAGCAGTTCTTC. Amino acid sequence: CASSLGLAISSYNEQFF.

The chain carries TRBV28 and TRBJ2-1, with a possible D match to TRBD2 (7 bases). CDR1 is MDHEN and CDR2 is SYDVKM in the germline V gene. The CDR3 totals 11 residues. V was cut by 5 bases and J by 14 bases, with 13 bases left in between. Here the CDR3 reads CASSGRGGEFF. Written as DNA, the CDR3 is TGTGCCAGCAGTGGGAGGGGGGGCGAGTTCTTC.

This chain uses TRBV30 with TRBJ2-7; 8 bases align to TRBD1. CDR1 and CDR2 (germline): GTSNPN, SVGIG (reference sequence). V trimming: 4 bases; J trimming: 3 bases; junction bases outside the gene matches: 14. This CDR3 contains 16 residues. In DNA form, the CDR3 reads TGTGCCTGGATGAGCGGCAGGGGGCTTGGAGTCTACGAGCAGTACTTC. As protein: CAWMSGRGLGVYEQYF. Full variable domain (rest looked up from reference TRBV30 and TRBJ2-7): SQTIHQWPATLVQPVGSPLSLECTVEGTSNPNLYWYRQAAGRGLQLLFYSVGIGQISSEVPQNLSASRPQDRQFILSSKKLLLSDSGFYLCAWMSGRGLGVYEQYFGPGTRLTVT.

The count of this clone is one. The chain has TRBV28 and TRBJ2-1; a weak D match, TRBD1 (6 bases). The germline CDR1 and CDR2 sequences are MDHEN and SYDVKM. V dropped 3 bases and J dropped 12 bases, with 12 bases sitting between them. This CDR3 comprises 12 residues. The CDR3 nucleotides read TGTGCCAGCAGTTTCATCGGACAGATGCAGTTCTTC. Protein product: CASSFIGQMQFF.

The V and J genes are TRBV29-1 and TRBJ1-1, with 10 nucleotides matching TRBD1. The germline gives CDR1 SQVTM, CDR2 ANQGSEA. Trimming at V came to 7 bases and at J to 6 bases, leaving 8 bases not matched to a gene. The CDR3 runs to 13 residues. The CDR3 loop is CSGTDRGGAEAFF. DNA of the CDR3: TGCAGCGGAACGGACAGGGGGGGAGCTGAAGCTTTCTTT.

The genes are TRBV5-1 and TRBJ1-2, with 11 bases fitting TRBD1. Unmatched junction bases numbered 5, after V lost 3 bases and J lost 4 bases. The CDR3 length is 15 residues. The germline V gene encodes CDR1 SGHRS and CDR2 YFSETQ. The CDR3 DNA follows: TGCGCCAGCAGCTCGGGACAGGGGGGAAGCTATGGCTACACCTTC. Protein product: CASSSGQGGSYGYTF.

The chain has TRBV6-1 and TRBJ2-3; tentatively, D is TRBD1 or TRBD2 (7 bases each). Trimming shortened V by 1 base and J by 3 bases, and 17 bases separated the two germline ends. There are 17 residues in the CDR3. Per the germline V gene, CDR1 is MNHNS and CDR2 is SASEGT. The CDR3 nucleotides are TGTGCCAGCAGTGAAGATTACAGGGGAGGGAGGACAGATACGCAGTATTTT. It yields the protein CASSEDYRGGRTDTQYF.

The chain links TRBV27 to TRBJ2-7, with unresolved D. Between the trimmed V and J ends, which lost 3 bases and 2 bases, there was a span of 11 bases. The CDR3 is made up of 14 amino acids. Per the germline V gene, CDR1 is MNHEY and CDR2 is SMNVEV (reference sequence). CDR3 nucleotide sequence: TGTGCCAGCAGTTTGTTATCGGAGCCCTACGAGCAGTACTTC. Translating gives CASSLLSEPYEQYF.

This clone was seen once. The chain is built from TRBV28 and TRBJ1-6; D unresolved. The V gene's germline CDR1 is MDHEN and CDR2 SYDVKM. Deletions cut 9 bases from V and 4 bases from J, with 13 bases between. The CDR3 runs to 14 residues. CDR3: CASAGLVYNSPLHF. CDR3 coding DNA: TGTGCCAGTGCGGGCTTGGTATATAATTCACCCCTCCACTTT.

The V and J genes are TRBV5-6 and TRBJ2-5; 9 bases match TRBD1. CDR3 length: 13 residues. V gave up 4 bases and J gave up 5 bases; unmatched junction bases: 3. CDR1 SGHDT and CDR2 YYEEEE come from the germline V gene. For the CDR3, the DNA is TGTGCCAGCAGCCGGGGACAGGGTGAGACCCAGTACTTC. Amino acid sequence: CASSRGQGETQYF.

V and J are TRBV4-3 and TRBJ1-1; D remains ambiguous. CDR1 and CDR2 (germline): LGHNA, YSLEER. The V and J ends lost 5 bases and 11 bases respectively, with 21 bases between them. The CDR3 sequence is 14 residues long. CDR3 nucleotides: TGCGCCAGCAGCGCGGACCAGCGGGGAAGGAGGGCTTTCTTT. Residues: CASSADQRGRRAFF.

The V call is TRBV28, the J call TRBJ2-1; 7 nucleotides agree with TRBD2. With V trimmed by 6 bases and J by 7 bases, 15 bases remained unmatched. The CDR3 spans 16 residues. Germline CDR1 reads MDHEN; CDR2 reads SYDVKM. The CDR3 DNA reads as TGTGCCAGCAGCCATGGCTCGGGCGGGAGCAGAAATGAGCAGTTCTTC. Protein: CASSHGSGGSRNEQFF.

The rearrangement uses TRBV7-3 and TRBJ2-1, with 8 bases matching TRBD1. The junction had 13 bases not matched to a gene; V was cut back by 6 bases and J by 9 bases. This CDR3 spans 15 amino acids. CDR1 and CDR2 (germline): SGHTA, FQGTGA. The CDR3 DNA sequence: TGTGCCAGCAGTCTCGGACAGGGAATACAAACTGAGCAGTTCTTC. It encodes CASSLGQGIQTEQFF.

The DNA for the CDR3 is TGTGCCAGCAGCTTGGAGCAGCGGGAGACCCAGTACTTC. It yields the protein CASSLEQRETQYF. This chain uses TRBV5-4 with TRBJ2-5; possible D gene TRBD2, 5 bases. Looked up from germline, CDR1 is SGHNT and CDR2 is YYREEE (reference sequence). Between the trimmed V and J ends, which lost 0 bases and 5 bases, there was a span of 8 bases. This CDR3 spans 13 amino acids.

The V gene is TRBV10-3, the J gene TRBJ1-6; tentative D call: TRBD1 (6 bases). The V and J ends lost 4 bases and 7 bases respectively, with 8 bases between them. Germline CDR1 ENHRY, CDR2 SYGVKD. CDR3 length: 13 residues. CDR3 DNA sequence: TGTGCCATCAGTGTACAGGGAAATTCACCCCTCCACTTT. This gives the protein CAISVQGNSPLHF.

The V and J genes are TRBV4-1 and TRBJ1-3, with TRBD1 matching 7 bases. V trimming: 1 base; J trimming: 4 bases; junction bases outside the gene matches: 16. Per germline, CDR1 MGHRA and CDR2 YSYEKL. This CDR3 contains 19 residues. The CDR3 DNA reads TGCGCCAGCAGCCAAGCCGATATAATGACAGGGCGAAGAGGAAACACCATATATTTT. This translates into CASSQADIMTGRRGNTIYF.

This clone showed up just a few times. This chain uses TRBV2 with TRBJ2-7; D unclear. Trimming removed 9 bases from V and 1 base from J, with 7 bases in between. Germline V lookup: CDR1 SNHLY, CDR2 FYNNEI. The CDR3 has 11 amino acids. The CDR3 loop is CASLESYEQYF. The CDR3 DNA reads as TGTGCCAGTTTGGAGTCCTACGAGCAGTACTTC.

This rearrangement joins TRBV6-1 to TRBJ2-7; the match to TRBD1 covers 7 bases. Germline V CDR1 and CDR2: MNHNS, SASEGT. The CDR3 runs to 15 residues. Trimming took 0 bases from V and 3 from J; bases not matched to a gene: 5. The DNA of the CDR3 is TGTGCCAGCAGTGAAGCCACAGGGGTCCACTACGAGCAGTACTTC. It is translated as CASSEATGVHYEQYF.

V usage is TRBV6-5 and J usage is TRBJ2-2; a weak D match, TRBD2 (6 bases). This CDR3 comprises 16 residues. Germline CDR1 reads MNHEY; CDR2 reads SVGAGI. V dropped 3 bases and J dropped 6 bases, with 17 bases sitting between them. CDR3 protein: CASSYGGRGPAGELFF. For the CDR3, the DNA is TGTGCCAGCAGTTATGGAGGGAGAGGTCCCGCCGGGGAGCTGTTTTTT.

The sample holds one count of this clone. The chain links TRBV7-2 to TRBJ2-7; the D gene could be TRBD1 or TRBD2 (7 bases each). Trimming removed 10 bases at V and 3 bases at J, with 16 bases between. CDR1 is SGHTA and CDR2 is FQGNSA in the germline V gene. CDR3 size: 13 residues. The DNA for the CDR3 is TGTGCCACCCAGGGGGGGAGGATCTACGAGCAGTACTTC. This sequence encodes CATQGGRIYEQYF. Together with reference TRBV7-2 and TRBJ2-7, the CDR3 gives the full variable domain: GAGVSQSPSNKVTEKGKDVELRCDPISGHTALYWYRQSLGQGLEFLIYFQGNSAPDKSGLPSDRFSAERTGGSVSTLTIQRTQQEDSAVYLCATQGGRIYEQYFGPGTRLTVT.

The chain joins TRBV7-3 to TRBJ2-2; TRBD2 agrees at 11 bases. Germline-derived CDR1 and CDR2 are SGHTA and FQGTGA. The ends lost 4 bases at V and 1 base at J; junction bases unmatched: 8. CDR3 size: 18 residues. CDR3 coding DNA: TGTGCCAGCAGCTATTTTAGCGGGAGGGCCGAGAACACCGGGGAGCTGTTTTTT. Protein product: CASSYFSGRAENTGELFF.

This clone was seen a single time. The V call is TRBV28, the J call TRBJ1-1; D remains ambiguous. This CDR3 is 13 amino acids long. Germline V gives CDR1 MDHEN, CDR2 SYDVKM. V lost 5 bases, J lost 0 bases, and 7 bases lay in between. The DNA for the CDR3 is TGTGCCAGCAGTCCTCACATGAACACTGAAGCTTTCTTT. Protein sequence: CASSPHMNTEAFF.

The V call is TRBV19, the J call TRBJ1-2; 10 bases are a match to TRBD1. This CDR3 comprises 15 residues. Germline V lookup: CDR1 LNHDA, CDR2 SQIVND (reference sequence). J gave up 6 bases and V 5 bases, and 9 bases lay outside the gene matches. The CDR3 coding sequence is TGTGCCAGTAGTGACAGGGGGCCGGGGCAGGATGGCTACACCTTC. As protein: CASSDRGPGQDGYTF.

For the CDR3, the DNA is TGTGCCAGCAGTCTACTACGACTAGCGGACTACAATGAGCAGTTCTTC. Protein sequence: CASSLLRLADYNEQFF. The J gene is TRBJ2-1, the V gene TRBV27; 9 bases fit TRBD2. The V segment lost 5 bases and the J segment 3 bases; nucleotides outside the gene matches: 8. The CDR3 extends over 16 amino acids. CDR1 MNHEY and CDR2 SMNVEV come from the germline V gene (reference sequence).

This clone has just one count. The sample contains more than one DNA sequence encoding this CDR3. V usage is TRBV28 and J usage is TRBJ2-7, with D perhaps TRBD1 or TRBD2 (5 bases each). Trimming pared 6 bases from V and 0 bases from J, leaving 12 bases between. Germline V gene data show CDR1 as MDHEN and CDR2 as SYDVKM. This CDR3 comprises 14 residues. The CDR3 sequence is CASSPGDLSYEQYF. CDR3 DNA sequence: TGTGCCAGCAGCCCCGGGGACCTCTCCTACGAGCAGTACTTC.